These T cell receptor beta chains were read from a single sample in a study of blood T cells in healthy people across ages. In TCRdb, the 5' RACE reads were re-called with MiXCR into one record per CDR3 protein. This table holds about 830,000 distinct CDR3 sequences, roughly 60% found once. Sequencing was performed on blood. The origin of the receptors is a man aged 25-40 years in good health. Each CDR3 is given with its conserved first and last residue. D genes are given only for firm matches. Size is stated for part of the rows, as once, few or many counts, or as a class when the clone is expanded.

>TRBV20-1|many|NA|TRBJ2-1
TGCAGTGCTAGAGAGGGGCAGATAGACTCCTACAATGAGCAGTTCTTC
CSAREGQIDSYNEQFF
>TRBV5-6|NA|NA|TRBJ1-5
TGTGCCAGCACCCTTGGAGGGGGGAATAGTGGAAGGAGCAATCAGCCCCAGCATTTT
CASTLGGGNSGRSNQPQHF
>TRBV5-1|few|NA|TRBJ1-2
TGCGCCAGCAGCTTGGATTCAACAGCGTATGGCTACACCTTC
CASSLDSTAYGYTF
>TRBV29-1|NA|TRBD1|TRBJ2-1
TGCGGCGTGCAGGACAGGGCGCTCCTCTCCTACAATGAGCAGTTCTTC
CGVQDRALLSYNEQFF
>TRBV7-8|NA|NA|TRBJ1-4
TGTGCCAGCACCTTGAGGGGAGCTGCAACTAATGAAAAACTGTTTTTT
CASTLRGAATNEKLFF
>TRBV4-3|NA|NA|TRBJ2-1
TGCGCCAGCAGCCAAGGGTTGGGTTACTACAATGAGCAGTTCTTC
CASSQGLGYYNEQFF
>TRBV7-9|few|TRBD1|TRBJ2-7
TGTGCCAGCAGCGAGCGGACAGGTCCTATGGTATACGAGCAGTACTTC
CASSERTGPMVYEQYF
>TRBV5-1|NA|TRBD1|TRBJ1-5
TGCGCCAGCAGCCCGACAGGGATTGGGAATCAGCCCCAGCATTTT
CASSPTGIGNQPQHF
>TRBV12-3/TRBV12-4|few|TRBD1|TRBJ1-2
TGTGCCAGCAGTTTAGTCGACAGGGAGAAATATGGCTACACCTTC
CASSLVDREKYGYTF
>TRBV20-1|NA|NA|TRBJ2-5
TGCAGTGCTAGTCCGACTCATCATCAAGAGACCCAGTACTTC
CSASPTHHQETQYF
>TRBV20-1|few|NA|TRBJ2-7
TGCAGTGCTCCCGGCAGCTCCTACGAGCAGTACTTC
CSAPGSSYEQYF
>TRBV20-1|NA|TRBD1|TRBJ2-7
TGCAGTGCCTCCTCCTCACTAACGACAGGGCCTGATGCCGAGCAGTACTTC
CSASSSLTTGPDAEQYF
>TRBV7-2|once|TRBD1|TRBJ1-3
TGTGCCAGCAGCACCCGACAGGGGCCCACTGGCAGAAACACCATATATTTT
CASSTRQGPTGRNTIYF
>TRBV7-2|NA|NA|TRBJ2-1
TGTGCCAGCAGCAATTGGGACAATTACAATGAGCAGTTCTTC
CASSNWDNYNEQFF
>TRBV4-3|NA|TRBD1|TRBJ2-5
TGCGCCAGCAGCCAGGGGACAGGGGTTGCGACCCAGTACTTC
CASSQGTGVATQYF
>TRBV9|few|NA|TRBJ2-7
TGTGCCAGCAGCCCCCGTTCGGGGCCGCACGAGCAGTACTTC
CASSPRSGPHEQYF
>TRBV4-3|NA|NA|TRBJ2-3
TGCGCCAGCAGCGCCTCGCCCGTTCCCACAGATACGCAGTATTTT
CASSASPVPTDTQYF
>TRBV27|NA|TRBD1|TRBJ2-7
TGTGCCAGCAGTTTATCCGGACAGGGAGAGGTCGAGCAGTACTTC
CASSLSGQGEVEQYF
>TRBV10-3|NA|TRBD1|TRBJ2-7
TGTGCCATCAGTGCGGGACAGTCATCCTACGAGCAGTACTTC
CAISAGQSSYEQYF
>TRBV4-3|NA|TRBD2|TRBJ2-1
TGCGCCAGCAGCCAGCAGCGGGGGAGTGTTCAGGAGCAGTTCTTC
CASSQQRGSVQEQFF
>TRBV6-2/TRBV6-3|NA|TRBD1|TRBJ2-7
TGTGCCAGCAGTTGGGACAGGGAAGGCTCCTACGAGCAGTACTTC
CASSWDREGSYEQYF
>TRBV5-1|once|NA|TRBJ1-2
TGCGCCAGCAGCTTAGGTTTAATGAACAGCAACTATGGCTACACCTTC
CASSLGLMNSNYGYTF
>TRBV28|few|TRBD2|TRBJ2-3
TGTGCCAGTCGGGACTACAACACAGATACGCAGTATTTT
CASRDYNTDTQYF
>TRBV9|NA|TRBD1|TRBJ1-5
TGTGCCAGCAGCCCCGTGACAGGGGGACAGCCCCAGCATTTT
CASSPVTGGQPQHF
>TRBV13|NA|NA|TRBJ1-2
TGTGCCAGCAGCCAAGCTGTGCAGGCTGACTATGGCTACACCTTC
CASSQAVQADYGYTF
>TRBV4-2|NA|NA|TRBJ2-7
TGTGCCAGCAGCCAAGATCCAGCAGGGTTCGAGCAGTACTTC
CASSQDPAGFEQYF